This record covers a single T cell receptor (beta chain). The V and J ends lost 6 bases and 4 bases, in that order; junction bases with no gene match: 8. Germline-derived CDR1 and CDR2 are ENHRY and SYGVKD. The CDR3 is made up of 15 amino acids. Random hexamers were used to reverse transcribe roughly 0.5 to 1 ug of RNA. TCRdb fed the immunoSEQ multiplex PCR reads into MiXCR, producing one record per CDR3 protein. Altogether about 200,000 distinct CDR3 sequences are present, roughly 90% being singletons, with the ten largest covering 0.075% to 0.095%. The data are from a study of CD8 T cells in Susac syndrome.

The origin of this receptor is a human donor with Susac syndrome. The chain uses TRBV10-3 and TRBJ2-2, with TRBD1 matching over 7 bases. The sequencing sample was made of CD4+ T cells from PBMCs. The CDR3 DNA reads TGTGCCATCAGCGTGGGGGACAGAGCCACCGGGGAGCTGTTTTTT. Translation: CAISVGDRATGELFF.